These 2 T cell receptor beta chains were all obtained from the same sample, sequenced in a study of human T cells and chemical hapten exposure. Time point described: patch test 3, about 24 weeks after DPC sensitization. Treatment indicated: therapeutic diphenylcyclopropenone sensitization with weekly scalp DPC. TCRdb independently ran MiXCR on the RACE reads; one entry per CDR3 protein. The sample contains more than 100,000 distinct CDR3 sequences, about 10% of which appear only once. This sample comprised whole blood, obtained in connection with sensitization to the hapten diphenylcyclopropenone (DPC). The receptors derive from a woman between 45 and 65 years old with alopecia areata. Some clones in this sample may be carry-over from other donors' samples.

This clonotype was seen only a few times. The CDR3 nucleotides are TGTGCCAGCAGCTTAGAAGGGCAGGGATTAACCTACGAGCAGTACTTC. It is translated as CASSLEGQGLTYEQYF. This rearrangement joins TRBV7-2 to TRBJ2-7; maybe TRBD1 (5 bases). The CDR3 is 16 amino acids. Trimming removed 1 base at V and 2 bases at J, with 15 bases between. Germline CDR1 is SGHTA and CDR2 is FQGNSA.

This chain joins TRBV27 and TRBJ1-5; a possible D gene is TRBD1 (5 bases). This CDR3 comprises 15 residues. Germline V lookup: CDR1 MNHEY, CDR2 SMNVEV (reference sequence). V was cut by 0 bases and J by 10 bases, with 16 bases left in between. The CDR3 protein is CASSLSPWGDRPQHF. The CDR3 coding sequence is TGTGCCAGCAGTTTATCGCCGTGGGGGGATCGACCCCAGCATTTT.